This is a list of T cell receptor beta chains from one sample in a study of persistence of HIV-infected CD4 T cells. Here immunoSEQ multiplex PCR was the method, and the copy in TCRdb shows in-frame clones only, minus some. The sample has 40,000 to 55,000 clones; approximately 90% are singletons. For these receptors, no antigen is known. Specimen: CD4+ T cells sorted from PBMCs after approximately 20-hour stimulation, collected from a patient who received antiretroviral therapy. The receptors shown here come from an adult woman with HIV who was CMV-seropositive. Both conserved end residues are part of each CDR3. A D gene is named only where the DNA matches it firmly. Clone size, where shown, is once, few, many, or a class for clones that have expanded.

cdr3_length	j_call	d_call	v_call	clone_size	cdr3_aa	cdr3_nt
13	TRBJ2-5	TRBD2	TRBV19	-	CASTREGEETQYF	TGTGCCAGTACACGGGAGGGCGAAGAGACCCAGTACTTC
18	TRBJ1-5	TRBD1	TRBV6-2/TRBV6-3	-	CASSSAGGHLYSNQPQHF	TGTGCCAGCAGTTCGGCAGGGGGCCACCTCTATAGCAATCAGCCCCAGCATTTT
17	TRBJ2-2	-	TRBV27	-	CASSALSKRPNTGELFF	TGTGCCAGCAGTGCGCTGTCCAAGCGCCCGAACACCGGGGAGCTGTTTTTT
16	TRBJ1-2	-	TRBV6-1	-	CASSEARRGSNYGYTF	TGTGCCAGCAGTGAGGCAAGGAGGGGTTCTAACTATGGCTACACCTTC
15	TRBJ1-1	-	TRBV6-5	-	CASYRTGGMNTEAFF	TGTGCCAGCTACAGGACGGGGGGAATGAACACTGAAGCTTTCTTT
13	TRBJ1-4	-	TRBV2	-	CASSEEFNEKLFF	TGTGCCAGCAGTGAGGAATTTAATGAAAAACTGTTTTTT
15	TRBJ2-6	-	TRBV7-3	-	CASSPQGSRANVLTF	TGTGCCAGCAGTCCTCAGGGGTCTAGGGCCAACGTCCTGACTTTC
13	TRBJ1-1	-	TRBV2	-	CASSGEGNTEAFF	TGTGCCAGCTCAGGCGAGGGAAACACTGAAGCTTTCTTT
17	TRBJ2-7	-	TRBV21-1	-	CASSKDGGGPISYEQYF	TGTGCCAGCAGCAAAGACGGGGGAGGGCCTATTTCCTACGAGCAGTACTTC
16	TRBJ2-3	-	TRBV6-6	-	CASSYSTGFSTDTQYF	TGTGCCAGCAGTTACTCGACTGGCTTCAGCACAGATACGCAGTATTTT
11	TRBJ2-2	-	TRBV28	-	CASSSPRELFF	TGTGCCAGCAGCTCCCCCCGGGAGCTGTTTTTT
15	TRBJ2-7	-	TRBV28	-	CASLPAGRSSYEQYF	TGTGCCAGCCTTCCCGCAGGACGTAGCTCCTACGAGCAGTACTTC
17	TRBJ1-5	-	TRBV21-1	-	CASSSHCGTGPNQPQHF	TGTGCCAGCTCTTCCCACTGCGGGACAGGGCCTAATCAGCCCCAGCATTTT
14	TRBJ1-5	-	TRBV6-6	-	CASSSGNGNQPQHF	TGTGCCAGCAGTTCAGGGAATGGCAATCAGCCCCAGCATTTT
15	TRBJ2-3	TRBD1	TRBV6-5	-	CASSLQGLGTDTQYF	TGTGCCAGCAGTTTACAGGGGCTGGGCACAGATACGCAGTATTTT
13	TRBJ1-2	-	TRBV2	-	CASSEALNYGYTF	TGTGCCAGCAGTGAAGCCCTAAACTATGGCTACACCTTC
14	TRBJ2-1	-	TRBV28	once	CASSSIPDGDWQFF	TGTGCCAGCAGTTCGATACCGGACGGGGATTGGCAGTTCTTC
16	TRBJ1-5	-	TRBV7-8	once	CASSFYMGSGNQPQHF	TGTGCCAGCAGCTTTTATATGGGGAGTGGCAATCAGCCCCAGCATTTT
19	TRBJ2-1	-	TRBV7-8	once	CASSLRSVASRLTYNEQFF	TGTGCCAGCAGCTTGCGGTCAGTAGCTAGCCGACTTACCTACAATGAGCAGTTCTTC
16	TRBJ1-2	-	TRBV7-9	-	CASSLEGNRVAGGYTF	TGTGCCAGCAGCTTAGAGGGCAACCGGGTGGCAGGAGGCTACACCTTC
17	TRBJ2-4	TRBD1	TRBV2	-	CASSSYTLSQGENIQYF	TGTGCCAGCAGTTCCTATACGTTGTCACAGGGGGAAAACATTCAGTACTTC
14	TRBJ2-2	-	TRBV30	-	CAWSVLLNTGELFF	TGTGCCTGGAGTGTACTGTTAAACACCGGGGAGCTGTTTTTT
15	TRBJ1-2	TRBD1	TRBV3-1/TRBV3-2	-	CASRPGTGGVRGYTF	TGTGCCAGCAGACCCGGGACAGGGGGAGTCCGGGGCTACACCTTC
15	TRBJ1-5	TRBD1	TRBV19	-	CASRTTGESNQPQHF	TGTGCCAGTAGGACCACAGGGGAAAGCAATCAGCCCCAGCATTTT
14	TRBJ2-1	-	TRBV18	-	CASSPRSGNNEQFF	TGTGCCAGCTCACCCCGGTCCGGGAACAATGAGCAGTTCTTC
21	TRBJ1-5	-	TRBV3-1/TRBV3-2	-	CASSQGEGVAGVLGSNQPQHF	TGTGCCAGCAGCCAAGGAGAAGGGGTGGCAGGGGTTTTGGGAAGCAATCAGCCCCAGCATTTT